This section outlines one TCR beta chain sequence together with its context. The data derive from a study of blood T cell repertoires in COVID-19. Study summary: T cells, B-cell-depleted T cells, or PBMCs provided the cDNA or gDNA that served as material.

This CDR3 is 14 amino acids long. The germline V gene encodes CDR1 KGHSH and CDR2 LQKENI. Trimming removed 6 bases from V and 4 bases from J, with 13 bases in between. Profiling relied on immunoSEQ multiplex PCR, and the TCRdb table lists in-frame clones only, not all of them. The sample lists about 160,000 clones, around 85% occurring once. The chain joins TRBV18 to TRBJ1-5, with TRBD1 as a possible D gene (5 bases). The sequenced sample was peripheral blood. The receptor was derived from a man aged 70-80 years with acute or convalescent COVID-19. CDR3 in DNA: TGTGCCAGCTCGCATCAGGGTGGAAATCAGCCCCAGCATTTT. The encoded protein is CASSHQGGNQPQHF.